This TCR beta chain was captured in a study of cytomegalovirus exposure and HLA in healthy donors. Study-wide background: T cells numbering about 179 million yielded 117 million unique TCR beta sequences in an earlier analysis.

Primers for the PCR totalled 60 Vbeta and 13 Jbeta. Clones were read by immunoSEQ multiplex PCR, and TCRdb kept only the in-frame ones, dropping some. The table has fewer than 200,000 clones, around 79% seen once. The study sampled nominally healthy donors, though unrecorded immune exposures were likely. Study results and limitations: A later analysis by the authors found several of the most significant clusters apparently linked to common viral pathogens. The study put under 200 TCR beta chains on its list as cytomegalovirus-associated.

Trimming shortened V by 2 bases and J by 5 bases, and 13 bases separated the two germline ends. CDR1 GTSNPN and CDR2 SVGIG come from the germline V gene (reference sequence). The CDR3 has 14 amino acids. A remark on this clone: Its antigen is unknown.

Sequencing was performed on PBMCs. This receptor was obtained from a woman between 50 and 59 years old in good health and CMV-seropositive. V usage is TRBV30 and J usage is TRBJ1-5; D may be TRBD1 (5 bases). CDR3 bases: TGTGCCTGGAGTTGTAGCTCCAGGGATCAGCCCCAGCATTTT. Its translation: CAWSCSSRDQPQHF.